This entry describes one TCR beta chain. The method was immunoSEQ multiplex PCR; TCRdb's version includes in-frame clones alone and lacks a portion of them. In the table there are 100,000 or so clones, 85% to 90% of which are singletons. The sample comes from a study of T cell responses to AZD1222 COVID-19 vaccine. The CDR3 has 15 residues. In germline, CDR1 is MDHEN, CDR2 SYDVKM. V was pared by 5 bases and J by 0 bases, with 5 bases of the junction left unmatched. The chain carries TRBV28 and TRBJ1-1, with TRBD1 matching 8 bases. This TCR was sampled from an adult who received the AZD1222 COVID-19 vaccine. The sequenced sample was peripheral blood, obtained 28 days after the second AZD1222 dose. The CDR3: CASSGTGLLNTEAFF. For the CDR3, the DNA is TGTGCCAGCAGTGGGACAGGACTGTTGAACACTGAAGCTTTCTTT. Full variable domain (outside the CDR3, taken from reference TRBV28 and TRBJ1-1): DVKVTQSSRYLVKRTGEKVFLECVQDMDHENMFWYRQDPGLGLRLIYFSYDVKMKEKGDIPEGYSVSREKKERFSLILESASTNQTSMYLCASSGTGLLNTEAFFGQGTRLTVV.